Listed below are T cell receptor beta chains from one sample, sequenced in a study of T cell repertoires in cytomegalovirus infection. These TCRs' antigens remain unknown. TCRdb itself ran the reads through MiXCR, one entry per CDR3 protein. The top ten clones hold 20% to 30% of a sample with roughly 160,000 distinct CDR3 sequences, about 20% of them seen once. Here the sequenced sample was CD8+ T cells from cultured PBMCs, taken from culture after CMV antigen stimulation. Receptor source: a human donor in good health (CMV status not recorded). Some clones in this sample may be carry-over from other donors' samples. Each CDR3 is given with its conserved first and last residue. D genes are given only for firm matches. A clone size is listed for some rows: how often the clone was seen (once, few, many), or a class if it is expanded.

cdr3_length d_call j_call v_call clone_size cdr3_aa cdr3_nt
14 . TRBJ2-3 TRBV7-1 . CAVLTALRTDTQYF TGTGCCGTCCTGACTGCCCTCAGGACAGATACGCAGTATTTT
17 TRBD2 TRBJ2-1 TRBV7-6 . CASSFRLAGGSYNEQFF TGTGCCAGCAGCTTTCGACTAGCGGGGGGCTCCTACAATGAGCAGTTCTTC
17 TRBD1 TRBJ2-3 TRBV14 few CASSQEQDRGSTDTQYF TGTGCCAGCAGCCAAGAACAGGACAGGGGTAGCACAGATACGCAGTATTTT
15 . TRBJ2-3 TRBV7-6 . CASSLNSIGTDTQYF TGTGCCAGCAGCTTAAATTCGATCGGCACAGATACGCAGTATTTT
14 TRBD1 TRBJ2-2 TRBV7-3 . CASRGQGVTGELFF TGTGCCAGCAGGGGACAGGGTGTCACCGGGGAGCTGTTTTTT
15 . TRBJ1-5 TRBV4-1 few CASSQAQGGYQPQHF TGCGCCAGCAGCCAAGCCCAGGGAGGGTATCAGCCCCAGCATTTT
17 TRBD1 TRBJ2-5 TRBV27 many CASSSPSWTGAGETQYF TGTGCCAGCAGTTCCCCCTCCTGGACAGGGGCGGGGGAGACCCAGTACTTC
14 . TRBJ2-1 TRBV7-2 . CASSLRFRLIEQFF TGTGCCAGCAGCTTAAGGTTCCGGCTGATTGAGCAGTTCTTC
15 TRBD1 TRBJ2-5 TRBV29-1 few CSVEEYVRGLETQYF TGCAGCGTTGAAGAATACGTAAGGGGGCTGGAGACCCAGTACTTC
16 TRBD1 TRBJ2-2 TRBV20-1 . CSARRAGGPYTGELFF TGCAGTGCTAGGCGGGCAGGGGGCCCTTACACCGGGGAGCTGTTTTTT